Listed here are 25 T cell receptor beta chains from one sample, sequenced in a study of T cell clonotyping in hematopoietic cell transplantation. TCRdb's table, derived via immunoSEQ multiplex PCR, lists solely in-frame clones and lacks some. The data hold about 7,100 clones, with 98% observed a single time. Material: PBMCs, obtained 30 days after allogeneic stem cell transplant. Receptors originate from a male patient aged 60 to 75 who had an allogeneic stem cell transplant from a related donor, so the T cells may come from the graft donor. Some clones in this sample may be carry-over from other donors' samples.

The chain couples TRBV7-2 to TRBJ1-2, with 8 positions matching TRBD1. CDR1 is SGHTA, CDR2 FQGNSA, per germline. This CDR3 comprises 15 residues. With 1 base clipped from V and 8 bases from J, the junction kept 9 bases outside the gene matches. DNA for the CDR3: TGTGCCAGCAGCTTAGAACTTTCAGGGGGCCAAGGCTACACCTTC. Its protein is CASSLELSGGQGYTF.

The V and J genes are TRBV7-9 and TRBJ2-7, with D maybe TRBD2 (5 bases). Germline V CDR1 and CDR2: SEHNR, FQNEAQ (reference sequence). This CDR3 is built from 17 residues. V was cut by 3 bases and J by 3 bases, with 21 bases left in between. CDR3 sequence (DNA): TGTGCCAGCAGCTTGGGGATTCCCTTAGCCGACTACTACGAGCAGTACTTC. Residues: CASSLGIPLADYYEQYF.

V is TRBV2 and J is TRBJ2-7; D is unclear. The CDR3 totals 17 residues. The germline gives CDR1 SNHLY, CDR2 FYNNEI. V gave up 3 bases and J gave up 2 bases, with 20 bases separating them. The CDR3 coding sequence is TGTGCCAGCAGTGAGTCCCGGGTATTTGGATCGACCTACGAGCAGTACTTC. It translates to CASSESRVFGSTYEQYF.

This chain joins TRBV7-2 and TRBJ2-7; tentatively, D is TRBD1 or TRBD2 (5 bases each). Trimming shortened V by 1 base and J by 4 bases, and 14 bases separated the two germline ends. This CDR3 spans 15 amino acids. Germline loops: CDR1 SGHTA, CDR2 FQGNSA. The CDR3 sequence: CASSLGLAREYEQYF. CDR3 DNA: TGTGCCAGCAGCTTAGGCTTAGCCAGGGAGTACGAGCAGTACTTC. Drawing the rest from reference TRBV7-2 and TRBJ2-7, the complete variable domain is GAGVSQSPSNKVTEKGKDVELRCDPISGHTALYWYRQSLGQGLEFLIYFQGNSAPDKSGLPSDRFSAERTGGSVSTLTIQRTQQEDSAVYLCASSLGLAREYEQYFGPGTRLTVT.

The chain employs TRBV29-1 and TRBJ2-2; tentatively, D is TRBD1 (5 bases). The germline V gene encodes CDR1 SQVTM and CDR2 ANQGSEA. Trimming shortened V by 3 bases and J by 2 bases, and 7 bases separated the two germline ends. The length of the CDR3 is 13 residues. The CDR3 coding sequence is TGCAGCGTTGATCAGGGAAACACCGGGGAGCTGTTTTTT. Translation gives CSVDQGNTGELFF.

The chain joins TRBV14 to TRBJ2-6, with 7 bases lining up with TRBD2. The CDR3 runs to 19 residues. The J segment lost 2 bases and the V segment lost 5 bases, leaving 15 bases of the junction unmatched. Germline assignment: CDR1 SGHDN and CDR2 FVKESK. CDR3 nucleotides: TGTGCCAGCAGCTTGCGGGGGTCAGGGAATAACCCTGGGGCCAACGTCCTGACTTTC. It yields the protein CASSLRGSGNNPGANVLTF.

The chain carries TRBV27 and TRBJ1-6; 7 nucleotides match TRBD1. J was trimmed by 0 bases and V by 6 bases; bases with no gene match: 5. The CDR3 is 16 amino acids. Germline CDR1 MNHEY, CDR2 SMNVEV (reference sequence). The CDR3 sequence: CASSRDSSSYNSPLHF. CDR3 DNA: TGTGCCAGCAGCCGGGACAGTAGCTCCTATAATTCACCCCTCCACTTT.

The V gene is TRBV27, the J gene TRBJ1-6, with TRBD1 matching over 10 bases. The CDR3 extends over 15 amino acids. Germline CDR1 is MNHEY and CDR2 is SMNVEV (reference sequence). J was trimmed by 8 bases and V by 5 bases; bases with no gene match: 6. The CDR3 protein is CASSPPTGGYSPLHF. The CDR3 DNA sequence: TGTGCCAGCAGTCCGCCGACAGGGGGCTATTCACCCCTCCACTTT.

CDR3: CAYTLVGEQYF. In DNA, the CDR3 is TGTGCCTACACACTAGTTGGCGAGCAGTACTTC. The chain couples TRBV30 to TRBJ2-7; a possible D gene is TRBD2 (5 bases). CDR1 and CDR2 from the germline V gene are GTSNPN and SVGIG (reference sequence). V shed 7 bases and J shed 6 bases, with 13 bases lying between them. This CDR3 has 11 amino acids.

V is TRBV5-6 and J is TRBJ1-4, with D hard to call. The length of the CDR3 is 15 residues. The V end was cut by 1 base, the J end by 8 bases, with 15 bases between. Looked up from germline, CDR1 is SGHDT and CDR2 is YYEEEE. The chain's CDR3 is CASSLRSKGNEKLFF. As DNA, the CDR3 is TGTGCCAGCAGCTTGCGGAGTAAGGGTAACGAAAAACTGTTTTTT.

This clone came up once. The chain is built from TRBV30 and TRBJ1-3; no definite D call. Germline V gene sequence: CDR1 GTSNPN, CDR2 SVGIG (reference sequence). V lost 4 bases and J 6 bases, leaving 7 bases between the germline ends. This CDR3 has 11 amino acids. CDR3 loop: CAWTDLNTIYF. CDR3 bases: TGTGCCTGGACGGACTTAAACACCATATATTTT. Variable domain in full (rest from reference TRBV30 and TRBJ1-3): SQTIHQWPATLVQPVGSPLSLECTVEGTSNPNLYWYRQAAGRGLQLLFYSVGIGQISSEVPQNLSASRPQDRQFILSSKKLLLSDSGFYLCAWTDLNTIYFGEGSWLTVV.

The rearrangement links TRBV4-3 to TRBJ1-6; 10 bases map to TRBD1. Germline V gene lookup returns CDR1 LGHNA and CDR2 YSLEER. The CDR3 covers 16 residues. V trimming: 0 bases; J trimming: 8 bases; junction bases outside the gene matches: 4. The CDR3 nucleotides read TGCGCCAGCAGCCAAGATGGGACAGGGGTGGATTCACCCCTCCACTTT. Its protein is CASSQDGTGVDSPLHF.

The chain is built from TRBV5-1 and TRBJ1-3, with 9 bases identical to TRBD1. The germline V gene encodes CDR1 SGHRS and CDR2 YFSETQ. The V gene end was trimmed by 4 bases and the J gene end by 4 bases; junction bases not matched to a gene: 6. CDR3 length equals 15 residues. This chain's CDR3 is CASSVDRGGGNTIYF. CDR3 nucleotides: TGCGCCAGCAGCGTGGACAGGGGTGGGGGAAACACCATATATTTT.

The chain combines TRBV29-1 with TRBJ1-3; no clear D gene. This CDR3 region has 13 residues. CDR1 is SQVTM and CDR2 is ANQGSEA in the germline V gene. V lost 5 bases and J 2 bases, leaving 10 bases between the germline ends. CDR3 region: CSVSGDTGNTIYF. CDR3 DNA sequence: TGCAGCGTTTCTGGAGATACTGGAAACACCATATATTTT.

CDR3 region: CASSLEGAGGSDEQFF. As DNA, the CDR3 is TGTGCCAGCAGCTTAGAGGGGGCAGGGGGTTCGGATGAGCAGTTCTTC. The genes are TRBV11-3 and TRBJ2-1; 7 bases match TRBD1. Germline assignment: CDR1 SGHNT and CDR2 YENEEA. The CDR3 totals 16 residues. J was trimmed by 8 bases and V by 0 bases; bases with no gene match: 10.

The V and J genes are TRBV19 and TRBJ1-6, with 7 bases fitting TRBD1. The germline V gene has CDR1 LNHDA and CDR2 SQIVND (reference sequence). With V trimmed by 7 bases and J by 7 bases, 4 bases remained unmatched. The length of the CDR3 is 13 residues. In nucleotides, the CDR3 is TGTGCCAGTACCATGGACAGGAATTCACCCCTCCACTTT. Translated, it gives CASTMDRNSPLHF.

The chain employs TRBV30 and TRBJ1-2, with D perhaps TRBD1 (5 bases). Trimming stripped 0 bases from V and 0 bases from J, with 5 bases between. The CDR3 sequence is 13 residues long. Germline V CDR1 and CDR2: GTSNPN, SVGIG (reference sequence). The CDR3 DNA reads as TGTGCCTGGAGTGTCAGGGCTAACTATGGCTACACCTTC. Translating it yields CAWSVRANYGYTF.

The rearrangement joins TRBV6-1 to TRBJ1-1; 10 bases map to TRBD1. The CDR3 totals 15 residues. V gave up 6 bases and J gave up 4 bases; unmatched junction bases: 8. CDR1 MNHNS and CDR2 SASEGT come from the germline V gene. The CDR3 bases are TGTGCCAGCAGCCGGGACAGGGGATGGAGCACTGAAGCTTTCTTT. Protein sequence: CASSRDRGWSTEAFF.

The rearrangement joins TRBV5-1 to TRBJ2-7; unclear D gene. The CDR3 is made up of 14 amino acids. V was clipped by 0 bases and J by 1 base, with 8 bases between them. Germline assignment: CDR1 SGHRS and CDR2 YFSETQ. In DNA form, the CDR3 reads TGCGCCAGCAGCTTGGACAGTCGTTCCTACGAGCAGTACTTC. Its protein is CASSLDSRSYEQYF.

This sequence joins TRBV2 and TRBJ1-4; D may be TRBD1 (5 bases). The CDR3 has 14 amino acids. V lost 11 bases, J lost 3 bases, and 16 bases lay in between. Looked up from germline, CDR1 is SNHLY and CDR2 is FYNNEI. The DNA of the CDR3 is TGTGCCTCCAAAGGGGCCGACGCTAATGAAAAACTGTTTTTT. This encodes CASKGADANEKLFF. The full variable domain, in which reference TRBV2 and TRBJ1-4 provide the parts outside the CDR3, is EPEVTQTPSHQVTQMGQEVILRCVPISNHLYFYWYRQILGQKVEFLVSFYNNEISEKSEIFDDQFSVERPDGSNFTLKIRSTKLEDSAMYFCASKGADANEKLFFGSGTQLSVL.

This sequence joins TRBV10-3 and TRBJ1-2; 8 bases fit TRBD1. Unmatched junction bases numbered 9, after V lost 5 bases and J lost 10 bases. CDR3 length: 13 amino acids. CDR1 and CDR2 from the germline V gene are ENHRY and SYGVKD. CDR3 nucleotide sequence: TGTGCCATCAGTAGGACAGGGAGGATGGACTACACCTTC. It codes for CAISRTGRMDYTF.

The chain joins TRBV28 to TRBJ2-7; 9 positions agree with TRBD1. Germline V gives CDR1 MDHEN, CDR2 SYDVKM. V lost 6 bases to trimming and J lost 2 bases; unmatched junction nucleotides: 5. The length of the CDR3 is 14 residues. DNA for the CDR3: TGTGCCAGCAGAAAACAGGGGGCGGCCTACGAGCAGTACTTC. It specifies CASRKQGAAYEQYF.

The chain is built from TRBV5-6 and TRBJ1-1; D gene uncertain. Germline V CDR1 and CDR2: SGHDT, YYEEEE. V was clipped by 4 bases and J by 1 base, with 8 bases between them. This CDR3 is 13 amino acids long. The CDR3 coding sequence is TGTGCCAGCAGCCGGGGAGGGAACACTGAAGCTTTCTTT. Translating it yields CASSRGGNTEAFF.

The CDR3 sequence: CASSIRGGYGYTF. CDR3 nucleotides: TGTGCCAGCAGCATCAGAGGGGGCTATGGCTACACCTTC. The gene calls are TRBV11-1 and TRBJ1-2, with D possibly TRBD1 on 6 matching bases. In germline, CDR1 is SGHAT, CDR2 FQDESV (reference sequence). V lost 5 bases, J lost 4 bases, and 11 bases lay in between. The length of the CDR3 is 13 residues. Supplemented by reference TRBV11-1 and TRBJ1-2, the full variable domain reads EAEVAQSPRYKITEKSQAVAFWCDPISGHATLYWYRQILGQGPELLVQFQDESVVDDSQLPKDRFSAERLKGVDSTLKIQPAELGDSAMYLCASSIRGGYGYTFGSGTRLTVV.

The rearrangement uses TRBV7-9 and TRBJ1-1; 8 nucleotides align to TRBD1. The CDR3 contains 13 residues. Germline CDR1 is SEHNR and CDR2 is FQNEAQ (reference sequence). V trimming: 3 bases; J trimming: 6 bases; junction bases outside the gene matches: 3. In DNA form, the CDR3 reads TGTGCCAGCAGCTTTGACAGGGGAGCTGAAGCTTTCTTT. Its translation: CASSFDRGAEAFF.